The 10 T cell receptor beta chains below come from one sample, sequenced in a study of metastatic and nonmetastatic thyroid tumors. Among the patients, none had received any treatment before thyroid surgery. Using MiXCR, TCRdb reanalyzed the PCR reads. Of approximately 79,000 clones in the sample, around 7.8% were seen once. The sequenced sample was blood. All receptors derive from a female donor with papillary thyroid cancer or a benign thyroid nodule (not recorded which). Some clones in this sample may be carry-over from other donors' samples.

This clone was seen many times. The genes are TRBV10-3 and TRBJ1-2; D is ambiguous. Between the trimmed V and J ends, which lost 11 bases and 5 bases, there was a span of 15 bases. The CDR3 has 12 residues. Germline V CDR1 and CDR2: ENHRY, SYGVKD. The CDR3 spells CAPRTYRYGYTF. For the CDR3, the DNA is TGTGCCCCGCGGACCTATCGATATGGCTACACCTTC.

The sample holds a few counts of this clone. V usage is TRBV6-5 and J usage is TRBJ2-3, with D possibly being TRBD2 (5 bases). The germline gives CDR1 MNHEY, CDR2 SVGAGI. V was shortened by 6 bases and J by 2 bases, with 15 bases between the two germline ends. The length of the CDR3 is 15 residues. The CDR3 reads CASSFLGLVTDTQYF. In nucleotides, the CDR3 is TGTGCCAGCAGCTTCCTCGGACTCGTCACAGATACGCAGTATTTT.

The chain is built from TRBV9 and TRBJ2-5; D gene unclear. The V gene lost 4 bases and the J gene lost 5 bases, with 15 bases spanning the gap. The CDR3 covers 14 residues. Germline V gives CDR1 SGDLS, CDR2 YYNGEE. CDR3 nucleotides: TGTGCCAGCAGCCCCTCGTCGGGCCGTGAGACCCAGTACTTC. This codes for CASSPSSGRETQYF.

In its sample, this clone was seen many times. The chain employs TRBV5-1 and TRBJ1-2; no definite D call. The germline V gene has CDR1 SGHRS and CDR2 YFSETQ. The CDR3 has 13 amino acids. Trimming pared 4 bases from V and 8 bases from J, leaving 15 bases between. This chain's CDR3 is CASSGSRARGYTF. The CDR3 region has the DNA TGCGCCAGCAGCGGTAGTAGGGCTAGGGGCTACACCTTC.

This clone was picked up many times. The chain links TRBV5-4 to TRBJ1-2, with unresolved D. Deletions cut 4 bases from V and 4 bases from J, with 8 bases between. The germline gives CDR1 SGHNT, CDR2 YYREEE (reference sequence). The CDR3 spans 12 residues. The CDR3 region is CASSALGYGYTF. The CDR3 DNA reads TGTGCCAGCAGCGCCCTGGGCTATGGCTACACCTTC.

This clone was counted at least ten times. The chain is built from TRBV28 and TRBJ2-7; D gene uncertain. CDR1 MDHEN and CDR2 SYDVKM come from the germline V gene. The CDR3 has 11 amino acids. The V gene lost 4 bases and the J gene lost 7 bases, with 8 bases spanning the gap. CDR3 region: CASSSPREQYF. Here the CDR3 DNA reads TGTGCCAGCAGTTCCCCGCGGGAGCAGTACTTC.

This clone was seen ten or more times. The rearrangement uses TRBV30 and TRBJ1-1; TRBD1 might be the D (6 bases). Germline loops: CDR1 GTSNPN, CDR2 SVGIG (reference sequence). This CDR3 has 15 amino acids. Trimming took off 0 bases at V and 3 bases at J, with 14 bases between the two ends. The CDR3 loop reads CAWSVWGAGDTEAFF. The CDR3 DNA follows: TGTGCCTGGAGTGTATGGGGGGCGGGGGACACTGAAGCTTTCTTT.

Points on this clone: One end of the junction does not line up with germline, which may come from a read error. The chain joins TRBV5-5 to TRBJ2-7; a possible D gene is TRBD2 (5 bases). The CDR3 consists of 16 residues. Germline V gene sequence: CDR1 SGHKS, CDR2 YYEKEE (reference sequence). CDR3 coding DNA: TGTGCCATCAGCTTGAGGCCGGACGGGAAAGCCACCGAGCAGTACTTC. Residues: CAISLRPDGKATEQYF.

This clone was seen ten or more times. This rearrangement joins TRBV5-1 to TRBJ2-5; no clear D gene. Germline values: CDR1 SGHRS, CDR2 YFSETQ. The CDR3 runs 14 residues. V was trimmed by 2 bases and J by 5 bases, leaving 13 bases between them. The CDR3, as DNA: TGCGCCAGCAGCTTTGATCCCCACACGGAGACCCAGTACTTC. Its translation: CASSFDPHTETQYF.

This clone was seen only a few times. The CDR3 loop reads CASKREYSYNEQFF. The CDR3 coding sequence is TGTGCCAGCAAGCGGGAGTACTCCTACAATGAGCAGTTCTTC. The chain uses TRBV6-2 or TRBV6-3 and TRBJ2-1, with 8 positions matching TRBD2. Trimming took 7 bases from V and 0 from J; bases not matched to a gene: 2. The CDR3 consists of 14 residues. Germline V gene lookup returns CDR1 MNHEY and CDR2 SVGEGT.